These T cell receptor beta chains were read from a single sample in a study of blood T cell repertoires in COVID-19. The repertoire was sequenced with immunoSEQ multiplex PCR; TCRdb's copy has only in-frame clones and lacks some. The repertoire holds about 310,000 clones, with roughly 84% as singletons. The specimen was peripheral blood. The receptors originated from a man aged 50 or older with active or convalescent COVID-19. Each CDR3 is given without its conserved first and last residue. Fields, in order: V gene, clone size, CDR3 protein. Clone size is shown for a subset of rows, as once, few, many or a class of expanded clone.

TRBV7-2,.,ASSSGVRGYT
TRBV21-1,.,ASSRAGGMSSYNEQF
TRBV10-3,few,AISERSTEAF
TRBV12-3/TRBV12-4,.,ASSTGVQPQH
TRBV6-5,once,ASRRDRGHHEQY
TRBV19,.,ASSRRDEKLF
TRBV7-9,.,ASSPPNEKLF
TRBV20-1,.,SASTGGEGNTIY
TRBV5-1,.,ASSMTELTEAF
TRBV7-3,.,ASSLGRWDGNEQF
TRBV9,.,ASSVRGVDGYT
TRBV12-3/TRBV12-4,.,ASSQEGTDTQY
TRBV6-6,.,ASSYTTSGLQETQY
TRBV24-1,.,ATSDPGLAGDTQY
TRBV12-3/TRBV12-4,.,ASTRQVSGELF
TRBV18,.,ASSLTGAVDNEQF
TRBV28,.,ASRTGEAYEQY
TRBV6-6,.,ASSYSGQGNQPQH
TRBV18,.,ASRPQGTSGANEQF
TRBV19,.,ASSIVLSNTGELF
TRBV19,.,ASGGKSSGNTIY
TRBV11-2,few,ASSLGPGQGDYGYT
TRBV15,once,ATSRDLGAVGEQY
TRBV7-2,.,ASSWGGHTDTQY
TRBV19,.,ASSPRSTGELF
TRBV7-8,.,ASSLGHLEQY
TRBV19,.,ASRVEGTVYNEQF
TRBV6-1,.,ASSDRGNQPQH
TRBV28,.,ASSFPGSDYGYT
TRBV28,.,ASSSLGGARGYT
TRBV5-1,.,ASSSGSSYEQY
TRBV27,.,ASSLGGNAGNTIY
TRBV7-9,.,ASSLGTSGIVLQETQY
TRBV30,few,AWHRAEGSPLH
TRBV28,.,ASSRDANQPQH
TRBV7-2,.,ASSLVPGIQETQY
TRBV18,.,ASSPGNRALGNQPQH
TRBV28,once,ASSLKRTQY
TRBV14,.,ASSPPGLKDTQY
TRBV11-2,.,VFKGQWTNTEAF
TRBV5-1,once,ASSPGQYTGELF
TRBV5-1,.,ASFTGLGTDTQY
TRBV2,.,ASNGEADTQY
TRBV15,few,ATSPDSNYGYT
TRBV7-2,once,ASSLSLGGGTGELF
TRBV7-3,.,ASSLGPGRELF